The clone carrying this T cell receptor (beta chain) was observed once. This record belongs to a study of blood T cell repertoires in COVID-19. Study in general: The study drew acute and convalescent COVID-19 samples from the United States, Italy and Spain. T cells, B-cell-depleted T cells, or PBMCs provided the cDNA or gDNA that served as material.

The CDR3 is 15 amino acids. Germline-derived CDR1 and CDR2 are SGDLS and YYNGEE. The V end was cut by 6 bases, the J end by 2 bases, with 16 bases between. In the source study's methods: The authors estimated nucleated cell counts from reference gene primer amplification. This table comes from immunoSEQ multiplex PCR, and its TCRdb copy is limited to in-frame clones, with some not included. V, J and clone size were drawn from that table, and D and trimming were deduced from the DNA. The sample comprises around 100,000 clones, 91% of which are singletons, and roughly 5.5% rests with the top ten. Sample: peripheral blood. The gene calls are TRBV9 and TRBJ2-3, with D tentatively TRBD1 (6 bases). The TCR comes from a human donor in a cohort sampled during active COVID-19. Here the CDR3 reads CASTSPGHTTDTQYF. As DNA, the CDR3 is TGTGCCAGCACCAGCCCGGGACATACCACAGATACGCAGTATTTT.